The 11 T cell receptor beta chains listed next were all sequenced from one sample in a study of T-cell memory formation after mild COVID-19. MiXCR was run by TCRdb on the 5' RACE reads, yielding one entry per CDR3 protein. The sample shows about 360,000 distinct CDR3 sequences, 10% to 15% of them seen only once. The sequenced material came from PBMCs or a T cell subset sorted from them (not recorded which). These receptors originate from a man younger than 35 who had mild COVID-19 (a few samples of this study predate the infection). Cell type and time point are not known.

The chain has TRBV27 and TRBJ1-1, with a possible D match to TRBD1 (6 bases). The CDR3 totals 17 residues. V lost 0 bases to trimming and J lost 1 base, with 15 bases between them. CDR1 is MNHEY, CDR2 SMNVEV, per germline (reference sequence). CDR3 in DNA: TGTGCCAGCAGTTTATCTTGGGGGGCTCTCGGGAACACTGAAGCTTTCTTT. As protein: CASSLSWGALGNTEAFF.

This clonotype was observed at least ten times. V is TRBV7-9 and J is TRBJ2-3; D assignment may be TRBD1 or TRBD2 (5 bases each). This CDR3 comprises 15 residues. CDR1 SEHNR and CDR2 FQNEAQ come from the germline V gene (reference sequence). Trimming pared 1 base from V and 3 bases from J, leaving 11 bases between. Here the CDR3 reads CASSLDGRETDTQYF. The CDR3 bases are TGTGCCAGCAGCTTAGACGGCAGGGAGACAGATACGCAGTATTTT.

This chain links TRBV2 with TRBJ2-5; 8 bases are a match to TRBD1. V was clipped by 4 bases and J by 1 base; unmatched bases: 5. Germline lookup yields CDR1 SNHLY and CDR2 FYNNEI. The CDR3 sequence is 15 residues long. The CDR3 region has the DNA TGTGCCAGCAGTGCCCAGACAGGGGTCCAAGAGACCCAGTACTTC. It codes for CASSAQTGVQETQYF.

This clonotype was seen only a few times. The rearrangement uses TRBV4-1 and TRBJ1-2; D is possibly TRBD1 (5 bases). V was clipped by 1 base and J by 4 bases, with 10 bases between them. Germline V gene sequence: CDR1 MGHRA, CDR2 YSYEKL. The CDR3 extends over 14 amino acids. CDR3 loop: CASSQVTGFYGYTF. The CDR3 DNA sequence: TGCGCCAGCAGCCAAGTCACAGGCTTCTATGGCTACACCTTC.

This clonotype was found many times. The CDR3 is CASSLGTGTDEQYV. In nucleotides, the CDR3 is TGCGCCAGCAGCTTGGGTACAGGGACGGACGAGCAGTACGTC. The rearrangement links TRBV5-1 to TRBJ2-7, with a possible D match to TRBD1 (6 bases). Trimming cost V 0 bases and J 5 bases, with 12 bases left between them. Germline V gene lookup returns CDR1 SGHRS and CDR2 YFSETQ. The CDR3 is 14 residues long.

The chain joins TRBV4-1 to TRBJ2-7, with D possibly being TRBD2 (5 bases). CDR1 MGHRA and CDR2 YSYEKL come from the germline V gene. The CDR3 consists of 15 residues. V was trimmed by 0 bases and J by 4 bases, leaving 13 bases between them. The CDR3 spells CASSQDHSSGYEQYV. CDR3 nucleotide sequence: TGCGCCAGCAGCCAAGATCACAGTTCGGGGTACGAGCAGTACGTC.

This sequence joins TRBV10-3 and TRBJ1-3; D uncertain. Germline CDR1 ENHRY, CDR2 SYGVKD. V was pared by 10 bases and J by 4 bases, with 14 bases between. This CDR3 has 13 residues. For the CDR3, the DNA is TGTGCCACCGGTGAAGTATCGGGAAACACCATATATTTT. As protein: CATGEVSGNTIYF.

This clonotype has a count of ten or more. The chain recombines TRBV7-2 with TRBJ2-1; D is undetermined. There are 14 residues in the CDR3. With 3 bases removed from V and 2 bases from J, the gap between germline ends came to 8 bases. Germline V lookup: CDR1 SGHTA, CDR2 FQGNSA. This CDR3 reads CASSFSVPYNEQFF. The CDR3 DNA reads TGTGCCAGCAGCTTCAGTGTCCCCTACAATGAGCAGTTCTTC.

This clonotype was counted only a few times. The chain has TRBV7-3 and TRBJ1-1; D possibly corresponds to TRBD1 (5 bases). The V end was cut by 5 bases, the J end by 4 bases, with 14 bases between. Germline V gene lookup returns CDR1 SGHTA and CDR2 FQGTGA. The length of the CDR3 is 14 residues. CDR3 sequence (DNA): TGTGCCAGCAGCCCGTCGGGGGGTGTCACTGAAGCTTTCTTT. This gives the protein CASSPSGGVTEAFF.

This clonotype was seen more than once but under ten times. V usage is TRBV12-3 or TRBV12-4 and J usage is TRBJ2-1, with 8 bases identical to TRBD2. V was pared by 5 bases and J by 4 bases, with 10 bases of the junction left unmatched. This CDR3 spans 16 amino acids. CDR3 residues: CASSGWGVAGYNEQFF. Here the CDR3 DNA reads TGTGCCAGCAGTGGCTGGGGGGTAGCGGGGTACAATGAGCAGTTCTTC.

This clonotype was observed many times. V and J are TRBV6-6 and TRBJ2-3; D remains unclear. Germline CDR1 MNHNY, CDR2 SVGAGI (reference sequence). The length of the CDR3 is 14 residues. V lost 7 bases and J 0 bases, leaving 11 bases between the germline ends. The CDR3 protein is CASTSKSSTDTQYF. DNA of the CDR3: TGTGCCAGCACTTCAAAGTCTAGCACAGATACGCAGTATTTT.